One T cell receptor (beta chain) is described in this entry. What it binds is unknown. Sequencing used immunoSEQ version 4 in survey mode. Measured with immunoSEQ multiplex PCR; TCRdb has only the in-frame clones, and not every one. The sample yields about 39,000 clones, around 85% seen once. The data belong to a study of persistence of HIV-infected CD4 T cells. Study-level findings and limits: Degenerate expanded CDR3beta sequences were enriched among CMV- and Gag-responding cells.

Cells were stimulated with overlapping HIV-1 Gag 15-mer peptides. Memory cells lacking CD40L and CD69 with high CD45RO were sorted. The TCR was taken from an adult with HIV. The donor label of this sample is uncertain. The sample in question was cultured CD4+ T cells from PBMCs, obtained from a patient who received antiretroviral therapy.

The CDR3 region has the DNA TGCGCCAGCAGTTACGGGACGGGCAATCAGCCCCAGCATTTT. Translating gives CASSYGTGNQPQHF. The chain carries TRBV5-1 and TRBJ1-5; tentative D call: TRBD1 (5 bases). The germline V gene has CDR1 SGHRS and CDR2 YFSETQ. This CDR3 has 14 amino acids. The V gene lost 5 bases and the J gene lost 2 bases, with 11 bases spanning the gap.